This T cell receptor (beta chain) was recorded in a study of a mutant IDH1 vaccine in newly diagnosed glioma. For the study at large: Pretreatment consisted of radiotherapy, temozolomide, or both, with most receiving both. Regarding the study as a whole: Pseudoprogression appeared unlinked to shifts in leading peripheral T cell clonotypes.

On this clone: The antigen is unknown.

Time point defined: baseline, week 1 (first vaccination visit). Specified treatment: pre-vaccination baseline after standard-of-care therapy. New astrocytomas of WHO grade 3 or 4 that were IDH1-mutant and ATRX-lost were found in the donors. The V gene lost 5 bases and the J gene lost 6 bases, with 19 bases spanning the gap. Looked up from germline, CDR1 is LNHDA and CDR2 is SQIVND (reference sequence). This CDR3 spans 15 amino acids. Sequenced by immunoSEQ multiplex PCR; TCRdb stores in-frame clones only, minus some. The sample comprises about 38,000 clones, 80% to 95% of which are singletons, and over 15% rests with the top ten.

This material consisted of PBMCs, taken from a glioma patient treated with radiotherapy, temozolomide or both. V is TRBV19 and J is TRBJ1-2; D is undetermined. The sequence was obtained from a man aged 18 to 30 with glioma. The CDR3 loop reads CASSPLPGVAHGYTF. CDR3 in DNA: TGTGCCAGTAGTCCCCTTCCTGGGGTGGCTCATGGCTACACCTTC.